The 3 T cell receptor beta chains below come from one sample, sequenced in a study of tumor-infiltrating lymphocytes in localized non-small cell lung cancer (dated by TCRdb to the early 2020s). The method was the immunoSEQ multiplex PCR assay. The immuneACCESS repertoire file appears here via TCRdb, limited to in-frame rearrangements. These files lack a portion of the clones; in checked studies, under half of the deficit traces to unresolved V genes, and the cause of the others is not known. This sample is represented by about 16,000 clones; 70% to 75% of them were singletons. Jointly, the top ten make up about 8.2% of the sample. Source material: lung tumor tissue. The source is a human donor with non-small cell lung cancer.

The rearrangement uses TRBV4-1 and TRBJ1-1; D is perhaps TRBD1 (6 bases). V lost 3 bases and J lost 0, with 14 bases in between. The CDR3 is made up of 16 amino acids. Germline CDR1 reads MGHRA; CDR2 reads YSYEKL. Written as DNA, the CDR3 is TGCGCCAGCAGCCACCGGTGGGACACCGTGAACACTGAAGCTTTCTTT. The encoded protein is CASSHRWDTVNTEAFF.

The chain recombines TRBV28 with TRBJ2-3, with TRBD2 identical over 10 bases. Germline CDR1 reads MDHEN; CDR2 reads SYDVKM. CDR3 length: 15 residues. The V gene end was trimmed by 3 bases and the J gene end by 6 bases; junction bases not matched to a gene: 6. DNA for the CDR3: TGTGCCAGCAGTTTGGCTAGCGGGAGAGAGGATACGCAGTATTTT. Translation gives CASSLASGREDTQYF.

The genes are TRBV5-4 and TRBJ2-2; 9 nucleotides match TRBD1. V shed 1 base, J shed 4 bases, and the junction held 8 bases outside the gene matches. The germline V gene encodes CDR1 SGHNT and CDR2 YYREEE (reference sequence). CDR3 size: 17 residues. CDR3 nucleotide sequence: TGTGCCAGCAGCTTGATGGGACAGGGCATGGGCACCGGGGAGCTGTTTTTT. This encodes CASSLMGQGMGTGELFF.